Given below is one TCR beta chain in context. The antigen remains unidentified. The data are from a study of cytomegalovirus exposure and HLA in healthy donors. Study-wide findings and caveats: The listing of 150 to 200 TCR beta chains classed them as cytomegalovirus-associated.

The PCR was carried out with 60 Vbeta primers and 13 Jbeta primers. Produced via immunoSEQ multiplex PCR; TCRdb's table is partial and in-frame only. Of approximately 220,000 clones in the sample, around 80% were seen once. Germline CDR1 reads MNHEY; CDR2 reads SVGAGI. J gave up 2 bases and V 5 bases, and 3 bases lay outside the gene matches. CDR3 length: 15 residues. The sequenced material came from PBMCs. The sequence was obtained from a man aged 25-45 years in good health and CMV-seronegative. V is TRBV6-5 and J is TRBJ2-3; 11 nucleotides agree with TRBD2. CDR3 residues: CASSLLAGATDTQYF. CDR3 DNA sequence: TGTGCCAGCAGTCTACTAGCGGGGGCCACAGATACGCAGTATTTT.